The clone carrying this T cell receptor (beta chain) was picked up a small number of times. Its matching antigen is unknown. These data are taken from a study of CD8 T cells in ankylosing spondylitis. Study outcomes and limitations: There was reportedly significant enrichment of clones that were disease-linked in matched ankylosing spondylitis synovial fluid.

One entry per CDR3 protein, called by TCRdb with MiXCR from the 5' RACE reads. The profile shows some 270,000 distinct CDR3 sequences, 32% of them singletons. The CDR3 has 15 residues. Trimming removed 1 base at V and 6 bases at J, with 15 bases between. The germline gives CDR1 KGHSH, CDR2 LQKENI. The chain links TRBV18 to TRBJ1-1; D may be TRBD1 (5 bases). The material sequenced was blood, either unsorted or a sorted T cell fraction (not recorded which). This clonotype originated in a male donor with ankylosing spondylitis or in good health (not recorded which). CDR3 protein: CASSPRDVGGAEAFF. CDR3 nucleotides: TGTGCCAGCTCACCACGGGACGTCGGCGGGGCTGAAGCTTTCTTT.